This T cell receptor (beta chain) came from a study of T-cell memory formation after mild COVID-19. Study overall: Clusters were largely donor specific.

Trimming left V 6 bases short and J 3 bases short, with 12 bases between. The CDR3 runs 14 residues. Germline CDR1 MNHNS, CDR2 SASEGT. The authors produced TCR alpha and TCR beta cDNA libraries with sample barcodes and UMIs by 5'RACE using constant-segment primers. TCRdb called the 5' RACE reads again in MiXCR, with one record for every CDR3 protein. Among approximately 200,000 distinct CDR3 sequences listed, under 20% were seen once. The chain has TRBV6-1 and TRBJ1-5; the D gene is possibly TRBD1 (6 bases). The receptor comes from an adult woman who had mild COVID-19 (a few samples of this study predate the infection). Cell type and time point are not known. The sequenced sample was PBMCs or a T cell subset sorted from them (not recorded which). The CDR3 DNA follows: TGTGCCAGCAGAGGGGGTGCCCTCAATCAGCCCCAGCATTTT. Its translation: CASRGGALNQPQHF.